This T cell receptor (beta chain) was obtained from a study of response to subunit inactivated influenza vaccine. Study results and limitations: A suggestion made by the authors is that each seasonal influenza vaccination recruits few new T cells.

This clonotype was seen more than once but under ten times. Its antigen is unidentified. TCRdb processed the RT-PCR reads anew with MiXCR; each CDR3 protein has one entry. The repertoire has around 300,000 distinct CDR3 sequences, 20% to 25% of them found once; the top ten carry around 10%. V dropped 1 base and J dropped 4; count of bases not matched to a gene: 4. The CDR3 runs 16 residues. CDR1 LGHNA and CDR2 YNFKEQ come from the germline V gene. The starting material was PBMCs from blood, obtained about 20 months after vaccination. The TCR comes from a man aged 45 to 75 who received an inactivated influenza vaccine. V usage is TRBV4-2 and J usage is TRBJ1-3; 10 bases are shared with TRBD1. CDR3 bases: TGTGCCAGCAGCCAAGCAACGGGACAGGGGGGAAACACCATATATTTT. It is translated as CASSQATGQGGNTIYF.